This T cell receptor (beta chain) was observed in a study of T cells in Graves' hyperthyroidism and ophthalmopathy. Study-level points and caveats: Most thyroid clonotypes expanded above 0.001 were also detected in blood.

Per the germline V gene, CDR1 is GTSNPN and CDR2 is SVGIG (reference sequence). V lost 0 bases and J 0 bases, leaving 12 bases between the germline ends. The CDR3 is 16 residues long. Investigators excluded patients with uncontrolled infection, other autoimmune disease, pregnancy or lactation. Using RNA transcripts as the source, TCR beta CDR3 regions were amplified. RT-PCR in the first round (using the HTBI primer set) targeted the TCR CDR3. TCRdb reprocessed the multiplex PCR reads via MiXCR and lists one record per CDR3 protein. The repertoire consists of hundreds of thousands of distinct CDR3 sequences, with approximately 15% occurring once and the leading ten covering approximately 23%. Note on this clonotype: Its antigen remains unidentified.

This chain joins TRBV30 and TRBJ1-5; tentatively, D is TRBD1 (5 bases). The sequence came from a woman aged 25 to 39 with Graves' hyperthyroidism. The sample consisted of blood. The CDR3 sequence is CAWSVQDSYSNQPQHF. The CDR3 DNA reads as TGTGCCTGGAGTGTACAAGACAGTTATAGCAATCAGCCCCAGCATTTT.